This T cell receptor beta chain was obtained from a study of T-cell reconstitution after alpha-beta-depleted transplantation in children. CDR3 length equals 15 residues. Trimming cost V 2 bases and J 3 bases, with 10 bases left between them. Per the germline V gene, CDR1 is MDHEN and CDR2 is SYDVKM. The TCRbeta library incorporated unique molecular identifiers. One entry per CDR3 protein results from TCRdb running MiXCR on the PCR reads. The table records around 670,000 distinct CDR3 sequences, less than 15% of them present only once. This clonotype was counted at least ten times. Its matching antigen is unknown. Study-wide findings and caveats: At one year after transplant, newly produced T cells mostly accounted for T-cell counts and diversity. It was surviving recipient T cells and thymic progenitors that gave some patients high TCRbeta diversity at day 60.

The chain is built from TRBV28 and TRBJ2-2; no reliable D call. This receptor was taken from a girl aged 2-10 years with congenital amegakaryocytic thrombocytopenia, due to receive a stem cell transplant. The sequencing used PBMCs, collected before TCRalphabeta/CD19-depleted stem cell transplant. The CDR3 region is CASSLGPEDTGELFF. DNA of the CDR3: TGTGCCAGCAGTTTAGGGCCTGAGGACACCGGGGAGCTGTTTTTT.